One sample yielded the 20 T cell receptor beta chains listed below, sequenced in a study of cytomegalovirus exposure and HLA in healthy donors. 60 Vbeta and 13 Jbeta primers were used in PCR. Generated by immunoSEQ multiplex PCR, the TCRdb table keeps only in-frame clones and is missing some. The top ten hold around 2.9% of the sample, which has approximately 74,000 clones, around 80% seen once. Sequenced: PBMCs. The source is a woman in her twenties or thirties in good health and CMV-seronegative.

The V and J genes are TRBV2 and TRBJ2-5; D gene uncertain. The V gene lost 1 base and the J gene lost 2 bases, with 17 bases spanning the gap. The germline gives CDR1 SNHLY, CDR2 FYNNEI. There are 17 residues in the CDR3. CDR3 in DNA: TGTGCCAGCAGTGAAGGCCCTGGCGGCCTTAATCAAGAGACCCAGTACTTC. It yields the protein CASSEGPGGLNQETQYF.

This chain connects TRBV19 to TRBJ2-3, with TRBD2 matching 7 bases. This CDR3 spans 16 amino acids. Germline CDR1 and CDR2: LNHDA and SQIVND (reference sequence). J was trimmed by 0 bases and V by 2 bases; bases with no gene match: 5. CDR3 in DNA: TGTGCCAGTAGTATACTCCGCGGGGGTAGCACAGATACGCAGTATTTT. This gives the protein CASSILRGGSTDTQYF.

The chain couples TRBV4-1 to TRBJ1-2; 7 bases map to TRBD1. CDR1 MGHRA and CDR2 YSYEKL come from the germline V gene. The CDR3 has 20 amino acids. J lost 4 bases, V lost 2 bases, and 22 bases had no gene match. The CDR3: CASSQPRGRQGVRLGYGYTF. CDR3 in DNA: TGCGCCAGCAGCCAACCCCGCGGGCGCCAGGGGGTGAGGTTGGGCTATGGCTACACCTTC.

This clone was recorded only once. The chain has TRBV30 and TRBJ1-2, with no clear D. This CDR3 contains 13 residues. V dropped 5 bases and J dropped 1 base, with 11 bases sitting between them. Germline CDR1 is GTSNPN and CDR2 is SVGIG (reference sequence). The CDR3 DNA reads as TGTGCCTGGCAGCGAGATCTTAACTATGGCTACACCTTC. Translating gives CAWQRDLNYGYTF.

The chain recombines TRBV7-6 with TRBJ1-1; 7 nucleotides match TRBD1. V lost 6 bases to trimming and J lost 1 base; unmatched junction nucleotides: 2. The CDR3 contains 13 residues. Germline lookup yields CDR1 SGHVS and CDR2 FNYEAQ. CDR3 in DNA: TGTGCCAGCAGATCAGGGGGGAACACTGAAGCTTTCTTT. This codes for CASRSGGNTEAFF.

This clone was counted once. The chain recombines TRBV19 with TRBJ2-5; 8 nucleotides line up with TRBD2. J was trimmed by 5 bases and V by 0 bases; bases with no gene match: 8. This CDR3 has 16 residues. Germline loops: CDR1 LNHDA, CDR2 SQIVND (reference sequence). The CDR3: CASSIDWGGGQETQYF. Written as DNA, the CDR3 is TGTGCCAGTAGTATAGATTGGGGCGGGGGGCAGGAGACCCAGTACTTC.

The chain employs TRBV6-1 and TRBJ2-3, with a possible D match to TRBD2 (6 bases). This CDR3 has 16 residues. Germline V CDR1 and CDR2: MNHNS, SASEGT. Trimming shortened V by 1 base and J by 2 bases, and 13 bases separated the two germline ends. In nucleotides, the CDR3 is TGTGCCAGCAGTGAAGTCCATGGGGGGTACACAGATACGCAGTATTTT. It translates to CASSEVHGGYTDTQYF.

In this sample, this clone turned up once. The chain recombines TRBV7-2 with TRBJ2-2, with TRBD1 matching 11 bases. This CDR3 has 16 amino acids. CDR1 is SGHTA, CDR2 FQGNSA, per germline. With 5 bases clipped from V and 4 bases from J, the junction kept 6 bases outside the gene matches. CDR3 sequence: CASSLRDRGFTGELFF. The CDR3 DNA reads TGTGCCAGCAGCCTGAGGGACAGGGGGTTCACCGGGGAGCTGTTTTTT.

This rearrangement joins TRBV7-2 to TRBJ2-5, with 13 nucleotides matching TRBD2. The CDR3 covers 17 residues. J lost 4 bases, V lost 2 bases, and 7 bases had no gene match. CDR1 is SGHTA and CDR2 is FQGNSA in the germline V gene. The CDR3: CASSLRGLAGDGETQYF. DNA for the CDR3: TGTGCCAGCAGCTTAAGAGGACTAGCGGGGGATGGAGAGACCCAGTACTTC. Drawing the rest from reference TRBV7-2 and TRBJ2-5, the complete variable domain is GAGVSQSPSNKVTEKGKDVELRCDPISGHTALYWYRQSLGQGLEFLIYFQGNSAPDKSGLPSDRFSAERTGGSVSTLTIQRTQQEDSAVYLCASSLRGLAGDGETQYFGPGTRLLVL.

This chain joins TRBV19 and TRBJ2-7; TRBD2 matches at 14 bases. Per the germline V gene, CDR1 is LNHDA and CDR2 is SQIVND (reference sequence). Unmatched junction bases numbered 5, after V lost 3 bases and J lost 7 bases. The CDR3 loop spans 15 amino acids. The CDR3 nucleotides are TGTGCCAGTAGTATCCCGGGACTAGCGGGGGTTGAGCAGTACTTC. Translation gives CASSIPGLAGVEQYF.

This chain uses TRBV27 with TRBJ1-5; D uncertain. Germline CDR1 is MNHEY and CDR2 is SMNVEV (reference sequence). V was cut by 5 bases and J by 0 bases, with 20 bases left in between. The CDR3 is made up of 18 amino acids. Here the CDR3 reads CASSLPRVVTYSNQPQHF. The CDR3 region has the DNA TGTGCCAGCAGTCTACCCCGGGTCGTAACGTATAGCAATCAGCCCCAGCATTTT.

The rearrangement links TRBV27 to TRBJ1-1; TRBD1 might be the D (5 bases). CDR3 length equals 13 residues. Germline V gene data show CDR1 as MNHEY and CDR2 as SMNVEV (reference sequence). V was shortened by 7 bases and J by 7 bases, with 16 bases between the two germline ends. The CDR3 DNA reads TGTGCCAGCACCACTACCCCCGGGGGTGAAGCTTTCTTT. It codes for CASTTTPGGEAFF.

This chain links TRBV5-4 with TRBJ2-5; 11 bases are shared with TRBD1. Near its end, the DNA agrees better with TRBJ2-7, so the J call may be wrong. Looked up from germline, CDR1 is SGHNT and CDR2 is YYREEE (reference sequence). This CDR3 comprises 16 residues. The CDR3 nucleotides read TGTGCCAGCAGCTCTCCGGGACAGGGGGTCTCCTACGAGCAGTACTTC. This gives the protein CASSSPGQGVSYEQYF.

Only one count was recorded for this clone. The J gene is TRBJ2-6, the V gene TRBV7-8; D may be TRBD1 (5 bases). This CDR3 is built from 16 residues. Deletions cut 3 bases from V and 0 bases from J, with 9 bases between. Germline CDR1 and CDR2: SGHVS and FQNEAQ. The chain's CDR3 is CASSFTDSSGANVLTF. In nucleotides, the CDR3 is TGTGCCAGCAGCTTTACCGACAGCTCTGGGGCCAACGTCCTGACTTTC.

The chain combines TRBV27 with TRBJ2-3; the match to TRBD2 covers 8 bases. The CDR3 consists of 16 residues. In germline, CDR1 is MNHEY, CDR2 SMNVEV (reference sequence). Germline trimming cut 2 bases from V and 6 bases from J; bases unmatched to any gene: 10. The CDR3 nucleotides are TGTGCCAGCAGTTTAACTCTAGCGGGTCCTTGGGATACGCAGTATTTT. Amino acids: CASSLTLAGPWDTQYF.

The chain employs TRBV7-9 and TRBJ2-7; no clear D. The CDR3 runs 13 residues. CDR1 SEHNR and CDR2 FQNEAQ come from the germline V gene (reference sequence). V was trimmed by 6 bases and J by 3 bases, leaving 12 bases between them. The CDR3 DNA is TGTGCCAGCAGAAAGACACCATACTACGAGCAGTACTTC. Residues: CASRKTPYYEQYF.

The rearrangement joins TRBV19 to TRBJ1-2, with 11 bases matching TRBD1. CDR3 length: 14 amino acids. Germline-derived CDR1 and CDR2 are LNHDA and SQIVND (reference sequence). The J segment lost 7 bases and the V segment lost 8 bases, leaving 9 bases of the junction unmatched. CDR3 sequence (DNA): TGTGCCAGTCGACGGACAGGGGGCGGTGTTGGCTACACCTTC. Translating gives CASRRTGGGVGYTF.

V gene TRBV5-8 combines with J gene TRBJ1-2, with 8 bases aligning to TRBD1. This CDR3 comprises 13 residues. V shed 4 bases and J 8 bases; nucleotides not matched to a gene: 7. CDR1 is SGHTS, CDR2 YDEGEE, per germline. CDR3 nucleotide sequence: TGTGCCAGCAGCCCCAGGGGGCTTTGGGGCTACACCTTC. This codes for CASSPRGLWGYTF.

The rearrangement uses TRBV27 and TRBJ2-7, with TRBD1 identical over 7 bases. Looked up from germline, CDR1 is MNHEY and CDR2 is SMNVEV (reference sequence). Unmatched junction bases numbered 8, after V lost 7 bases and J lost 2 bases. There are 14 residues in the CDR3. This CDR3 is CASTKTTGPYEQYF. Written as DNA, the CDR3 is TGTGCCAGCACAAAAACGACAGGGCCCTACGAGCAGTACTTC.

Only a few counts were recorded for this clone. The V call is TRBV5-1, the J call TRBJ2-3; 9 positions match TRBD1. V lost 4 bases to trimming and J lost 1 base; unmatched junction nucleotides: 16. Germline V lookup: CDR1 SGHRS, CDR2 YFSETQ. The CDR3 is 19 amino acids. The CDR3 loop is CASSPGQGLQYRRTDTQYF. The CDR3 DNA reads TGCGCCAGCAGCCCAGGACAGGGGCTGCAATACCGGCGCACAGATACGCAGTATTTT.